This is a list of T cell receptor beta chains from one sample in a study of T cell clones after liver transplantation. TCRdb's copy holds only in-frame clones and misses some; the assay was immunoSEQ multiplex PCR. The data hold 65,000 to 80,000 clones, with around four fifths observed a single time. The input for sequencing was CD4+ T cells from blood, taken at the 22-month timepoint. The receptors originated from a human patient who received a liver transplant. Some of the T cells may derive from the graft donor. The CDR3 runs from the conserved cysteine through the conserved F or W. The order of the fields is J gene, V gene, D gene, clone size, CDR3 DNA, CDR3 protein. A D gene is named only where the DNA matches it firmly. Expanded clones are given a class, and other clones once, few, many or no size at all.

TRBJ2-3	TRBV2	-	-	TGTGCCAGCACCCGGAGAGCAAGCACAGATACGCAGTATTTT	CASTRRASTDTQYF
TRBJ1-1	TRBV19	-	-	TGTGCCAGTAGCCGAACAGTTAACACTGAAGCTTTCTTT	CASSRTVNTEAFF
TRBJ1-5	TRBV9	-	-	TGTGCCAGCAGCGTAGGTGGGGACACAAATCAGCCCCAGCATTTT	CASSVGGDTNQPQHF
TRBJ2-2	TRBV9	-	-	TGTGCCAGCAGCGTAGAAGTAGGGGGGGAGCTGTTTTTT	CASSVEVGGELFF
TRBJ2-7	TRBV19	-	-	TGTGCCAGTAGTATTTCCGGGACAAGTACGGGCGAGCAGTACTTC	CASSISGTSTGEQYF
TRBJ2-2	TRBV6-5	-	-	TGTGCCAGCAGCCAAGCGGCGAACACCGGGGAGCTGTTTTTT	CASSQAANTGELFF
TRBJ2-1	TRBV18	-	-	TGTGCCAGCTCACCCCGGGGCACCAGCGGGCTTAACAATGAGCAGTTCTTC	CASSPRGTSGLNNEQFF
TRBJ2-1	TRBV28	TRBD2	-	TGTGCCAGCAGCTCCCTAACTAGCGGGAGGGTCACGGAATGGGGCTCCAATGAGCAGTTCTTC	CASSSLTSGRVTEWGSNEQFF
TRBJ2-1	TRBV2	TRBD2	-	TGTGCCAGCGTCGGAGCGGGAGTCTACAATGAGCAGTTCTTC	CASVGAGVYNEQFF
TRBJ2-7	TRBV6-6	-	few	TGTGCCAGCAGTTACTACAGGTTTCCCCTCCACGAGCAGTACTTC	CASSYYRFPLHEQYF
TRBJ1-1	TRBV28	TRBD1	-	TGTGCCAGCAGTTTACCCGGGACAGGGCCCCTCCGGGCTTTCTTT	CASSLPGTGPLRAFF
TRBJ2-3	TRBV7-3	-	-	TGTGCCAGCAGCTTAAATACCGCTAGCACAGATACGCAGTATTTT	CASSLNTASTDTQYF
TRBJ1-3	TRBV7-2	TRBD1	-	TGTGCCAGCAGCTTAAGGGGGACAGGGTTTTCGAACACCATATATTTT	CASSLRGTGFSNTIYF
TRBJ1-3	TRBV5-8	TRBD1	-	TGTGCCAGCAGACTCGGGACAGGGTTTGGAGGAAACACCATATATTTT	CASRLGTGFGGNTIYF
TRBJ2-7	TRBV19	TRBD2	-	TGTGCCAGTAGTGGAACGGGACTAGCGGGCGTGGCGTCCTCCTACGAGCAGTACTTC	CASSGTGLAGVASSYEQYF
TRBJ2-3	TRBV5-1	TRBD2	-	TGCGCCAGCAGCTTGAGCGGGGGGCCAACAGATACGCAGTATTTT	CASSLSGGPTDTQYF
TRBJ2-2	TRBV2	TRBD2	-	TGTGCCAGCAGTGCCAGACTAGCGGGTAACACCGGGGAGCTGTTTTTT	CASSARLAGNTGELFF
TRBJ1-1	TRBV18	-	-	TGTGCCAGCTCACCCAGTCGGGGCGGCACTGAAGCTTTCTTT	CASSPSRGGTEAFF
TRBJ2-1	TRBV19	-	-	TGTGCCAGTAGTATAGACACCGGGGACTACAATGAGCAGTTCTTC	CASSIDTGDYNEQFF
TRBJ2-7	TRBV21-1	-	-	TGTGCCAGCAGCAAAGGTGAGGCCCTAGCGGGGGGTTCCTACGAGCAGTACTTC	CASSKGEALAGGSYEQYF
TRBJ2-7	TRBV6-5	TRBD1	few	TGTGCCAGCAGTTACACCGGGACAGGAGGCAACGAGCAGTACTTC	CASSYTGTGGNEQYF
TRBJ2-1	TRBV5-4	TRBD2	-	TGTGCCAGCAGCCCCAGGACTAGCGGATCCTACAATGAGCAGTTCTTC	CASSPRTSGSYNEQFF
TRBJ1-5	TRBV29-1	-	few	TGCAGCGTTGCCAGGGCTTTCAATCAGCCCCAGCATTTT	CSVARAFNQPQHF
TRBJ1-3	TRBV7-2	TRBD1	-	TGTGCCAGCAGCTTAGTTGGGACAGGGGCTTCTGGAAACACCATATATTTT	CASSLVGTGASGNTIYF
TRBJ2-3	TRBV27	-	-	TGTGCCAGCAGTTCTTTTCTCGCCCCAGCTACCACAGATACGCAGTATTTT	CASSSFLAPATTDTQYF
TRBJ2-7	TRBV5-5	-	-	TGTGCCAGCAGCTTGAGGGTCGCCTCCTACGAGCAGTACTTC	CASSLRVASYEQYF
TRBJ1-1	TRBV10-3	-	-	TGTGCCATCAGCCAGAGTCGAGAGACTGAAGCTTTCTTT	CAISQSRETEAFF
TRBJ2-7	TRBV9	-	-	TGTGCCAGCAGCCCCCGAGGGATTGAACCCTACGAGCAGTACTTC	CASSPRGIEPYEQYF
TRBJ2-5	TRBV18	-	-	TGTGCCAGCTCAGCGGACCAGGGTGTTGGAGAGACCCAGTACTTC	CASSADQGVGETQYF
TRBJ1-5	TRBV18	-	medium-sized	TGTGCCAGCTCACCGGCGGGGACCCTCAATCAGCCCCAGCATTTT	CASSPAGTLNQPQHF
TRBJ1-5	TRBV2	-	-	TGTGCCAGCAGTGAACGTGCCGGAGGTCAGCCCCAGCATTTT	CASSERAGGQPQHF
TRBJ2-3	TRBV7-2	TRBD1	-	TGTGCCAGCAGTCTTACCGGGACAGGGGGTCGGGATACGCAGTATTTT	CASSLTGTGGRDTQYF
TRBJ1-3	TRBV4-3	-	-	TGCGCCAGCAGCCATGTACAGGGCTCTGGAAACACCATATATTTT	CASSHVQGSGNTIYF
TRBJ2-7	TRBV7-2	-	-	TGTGCCAGCAGCTTAGGAGTAAGCTCCTACGAGCAGTACTTC	CASSLGVSSYEQYF
TRBJ1-1	TRBV21-1	-	-	TGTGCCAGCAGCCAATTTGACAAAAACACTGAAGCTTTCTTT	CASSQFDKNTEAFF
TRBJ1-4	TRBV9	-	-	TGTGCCAGCAGCGTCAGAGGGGACGGCTCCGGAGAAAAACTGTTTTTT	CASSVRGDGSGEKLFF
TRBJ2-3	TRBV6-5	-	-	TGTGCCAGCACCAAAGTCCAGTGGTCTGATACGCAGTATTTT	CASTKVQWSDTQYF
TRBJ2-3	TRBV7-2	TRBD1	-	TGTGCCAGCAGCTTCAGGACAGGAAGCACAGATACGCAGTATTTT	CASSFRTGSTDTQYF
TRBJ2-2	TRBV11-3	-	few	TGTGCCAGCAGTCAAGGGGGGCAGTACCCCACCGGGGAGCTGTTTTTT	CASSQGGQYPTGELFF
TRBJ1-4	TRBV30	-	-	TGTGCCTGGAGTGACGATCAGGACAACCGCGATGAAAAACTGTTTTTT	CAWSDDQDNRDEKLFF
TRBJ1-2	TRBV5-4	-	-	TGTGCCAGCAGCTTGAGTCCAGGGGAAGACTATGGCTACACCTTC	CASSLSPGEDYGYTF
TRBJ1-1	TRBV7-3	-	-	TGTGCCAGCAGCTCAGGGGTGGGGAACACTGAAGCTTTCTTT	CASSSGVGNTEAFF
TRBJ1-4	TRBV11-2	-	-	TGTGCCAGCAGCTTACGAATCGAAGGGGCGCGAGAAAAACTGTTTTTT	CASSLRIEGAREKLFF
TRBJ2-1	TRBV4-2	-	-	TGTGCCAGCAGCCAACAGGCCACAGATACCAATGAGCAGTTCTTC	CASSQQATDTNEQFF
TRBJ2-7	TRBV29-1	TRBD1	once	TGCAGCCCCGGGACCGGGACAGAATACGAGCAGTACTTC	CSPGTGTEYEQYF
TRBJ1-2	TRBV19	-	-	TGTGCCAGTAGTTTGGGGCTGAACTATGGCTACACCTTC	CASSLGLNYGYTF
TRBJ2-5	TRBV4-3	-	-	TGCGCCAGCAGCCAAGTTGGACGGGTGGGAGAGACCCAGTACTTC	CASSQVGRVGETQYF
TRBJ2-5	TRBV5-5	TRBD2	few	TGTGCCAGCAGCTTACGACTAGCGGGTGGGCAAGAGACCCAGTACTTC	CASSLRLAGGQETQYF
TRBJ2-1	TRBV7-9	TRBD2	-	TGTGCCAGCAGCTTAGGGCGGGAGGGCCTGAATGAGCAGTTCTTC	CASSLGREGLNEQFF
TRBJ1-2	TRBV28	-	-	TGTGCCAGCAGTCCCCCGGCAGGGTCCTATGGCTACACCTTC	CASSPPAGSYGYTF
TRBJ2-1	TRBV5-1	-	once	TGCGCCAGCAGCTTGAGGTCTGGGACCTTCTCCTACAATGAGCAGTTCTTC	CASSLRSGTFSYNEQFF
TRBJ1-1	TRBV29-1	-	-	TGCAGCGTTGCGGGGGTGGAGTTCACTGAAGCTTTCTTT	CSVAGVEFTEAFF